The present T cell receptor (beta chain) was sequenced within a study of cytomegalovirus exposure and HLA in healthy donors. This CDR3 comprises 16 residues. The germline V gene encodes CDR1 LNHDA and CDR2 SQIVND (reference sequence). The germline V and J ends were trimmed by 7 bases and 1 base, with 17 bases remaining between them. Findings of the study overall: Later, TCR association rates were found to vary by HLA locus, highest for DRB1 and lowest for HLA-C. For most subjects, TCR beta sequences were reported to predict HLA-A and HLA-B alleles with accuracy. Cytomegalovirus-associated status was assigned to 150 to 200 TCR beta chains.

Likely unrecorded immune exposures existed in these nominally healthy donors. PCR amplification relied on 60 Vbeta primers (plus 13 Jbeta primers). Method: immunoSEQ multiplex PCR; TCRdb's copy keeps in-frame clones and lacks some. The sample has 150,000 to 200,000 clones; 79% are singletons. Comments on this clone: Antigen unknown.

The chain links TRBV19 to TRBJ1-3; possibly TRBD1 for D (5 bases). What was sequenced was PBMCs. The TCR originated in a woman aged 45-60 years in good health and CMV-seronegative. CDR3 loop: CASTLPSGRSGNTIYF. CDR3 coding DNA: TGTGCCAGTACCCTGCCGTCAGGGAGGTCTGGAAACACCATATATTTT.